The rows below give T cell receptor beta chains drawn from one sample of a study of post-analysis software for immune sequencing data. TCRdb processed the PCR reads anew with MiXCR; each CDR3 protein has one entry. The data show fewer than 600,000 distinct CDR3 sequences, approximately 46% seen once. The material sequenced was blood. Receptors originate from a girl between 10 and 17 years old with multiple sclerosis. Both conserved end residues are part of each CDR3. Each record gives: clone size, D gene, V gene, J gene, CDR3 protein, CDR3 DNA. A D gene is named only where the DNA matches it firmly. Size is omitted from some rows. Given values are once, few, many or a class for expanded clones.

NA,TRBD1,TRBV2,TRBJ1-2,CASSGRDRGSYGYTF,TGTGCCAGCAGTGGGAGGGACAGGGGGTCCTATGGCTACACCTTC
few,NA,TRBV5-1,TRBJ2-5,CASSLVRFGLAETQYF,TGCGCCAGCAGCTTGGTTCGGTTTGGGCTAGCAGAGACCCAGTACTTC
NA,NA,TRBV7-2,TRBJ2-2,CASSRASVNTGELFF,TGTGCCAGCAGCCGGGCATCGGTGAACACCGGGGAGCTGTTTTTT
NA,NA,TRBV13,TRBJ2-7,CASSLSLGGPSYEQYF,TGTGCCAGCAGCTTATCCCTGGGTGGGCCCTCCTACGAGCAGTACTTC
NA,NA,TRBV11-2,TRBJ2-1,CASSTSKDNEQFF,TGTGCCAGCAGCACCTCTAAAGACAATGAGCAGTTCTTC
once,NA,TRBV6-2/TRBV6-3,TRBJ2-1,CASRGEETQFF,TGTGCCAGCAGGGGAGAGGAGACCCAGTTCTTC
NA,NA,TRBV4-2,TRBJ1-4,CASRPSPGQEKLFF,TGTGCCAGCAGACCGTCTCCTGGTCAGGAAAAACTGTTTTTT
few,TRBD2,TRBV28,TRBJ2-5,CASSSLPVAGEQETQYF,TGTGCCAGCAGTAGCCTCCCTGTGGCGGGGGAACAAGAGACCCAGTACTTC
few,NA,TRBV10-2,TRBJ2-4,CASSEVGLAKNIQYF,TGCGCCAGCAGTGAAGTCGGCCTAGCCAAAAACATTCAGTACTTC
NA,NA,TRBV20-1,TRBJ2-1,CSARDSPAPEQFF,TGCAGTGCTAGAGATAGTCCCGCCCCTGAGCAGTTCTTC
NA,NA,TRBV4-2,TRBJ1-6,CASSQDREFLRNSPLHF,TGTGCCAGCAGCCAAGATCGCGAATTTCTCCGTAATTCACCCCTCCACTTT
NA,TRBD1,TRBV6-5,TRBJ2-7,CASSSTGGYEQYF,TGTGCCAGCAGTTCTACAGGGGGCTACGAGCAGTACTTC
NA,TRBD2,TRBV7-9,TRBJ2-1,CASSSGTRTYNEQFF,TGTGCCAGCAGCTCGGGGACTAGAACGTACAATGAGCAGTTCTTC
NA,TRBD1,TRBV6-5,TRBJ1-1,CASSFGTDEAFF,TGTGCCAGCAGCTTTGGGACAGACGAAGCTTTCTTT
NA,NA,TRBV6-2/TRBV6-3,TRBJ1-5,CASSLGDLQPQHF,TGTGCCAGCAGTCTCGGGGATCTTCAGCCCCAGCATTTT
NA,TRBD2,TRBV10-3,TRBJ2-3,CAISPGLASTDTQYF,TGTGCCATCAGCCCGGGACTAGCCTCTACAGATACGCAGTATTTT
few,NA,TRBV10-3,TRBJ1-2,CAISESGRATGGYTF,TGTGCCATCAGTGAGTCGGGCAGGGCAACGGGCGGCTACACCTTC
few,TRBD1,TRBV7-8,TRBJ2-5,CASSPSDRAGLWAQYF,TGTGCCAGCAGCCCTTCGGACAGGGCCGGCTTATGGGCCCAGTACTTC
NA,TRBD2,TRBV12-3/TRBV12-4,TRBJ2-5,CASSPGTTGETQYF,TGTGCCAGCAGCCCCGGGACTACTGGCGAGACCCAGTACTTC
NA,NA,TRBV4-1,TRBJ2-1,CASSHSSDEQFF,TGCGCCAGCAGCCATTCTAGCGATGAGCAGTTCTTC
NA,TRBD2,TRBV18,TRBJ2-1,CASSPNSGLAGAHEQFF,TGTGCCAGCTCACCAAATAGTGGCCTAGCGGGAGCCCATGAGCAGTTCTTC
few,NA,TRBV12-3/TRBV12-4,TRBJ2-3,CASSLLPPDTQYF,TGTGCCAGCAGTTTACTACCCCCAGATACGCAGTATTTT
NA,NA,TRBV13,TRBJ2-1,CASSLAARYNEQFF,TGTGCCAGCAGCTTGGCTGCCCGCTACAATGAGCAGTTCTTC
NA,NA,TRBV24-1,TRBJ2-5,CATSDSRRVEETQYF,TGTGCCACCAGTGATTCGAGGAGGGTCGAGGAGACCCAGTACTTC
NA,TRBD1,TRBV7-8,TRBJ1-2,CASSLEIRGQGRYYGYTF,TGTGCCAGCAGCTTAGAGATCCGGGGACAGGGGCGCTACTATGGCTACACCTTC
NA,NA,TRBV5-6,TRBJ2-3,CASSFFLLAGTDTQYF,TGTGCCAGCAGCTTTTTTTTACTAGCCGGCACAGATACGCAGTATTTT
few,NA,TRBV9,TRBJ2-1,CASSVGPEYEQFF,TGTGCCAGCAGCGTCGGTCCCGAGTATGAGCAGTTCTTC
few,NA,TRBV2,TRBJ2-7,CASSESPGLAYEQYF,TGTGCCAGCAGTGAATCGCCGGGACTTGCGTACGAGCAGTACTTC
NA,NA,TRBV3-1,TRBJ1-1,CASSQDQGNTEAFF,TGTGCCAGCAGCCAAGACCAGGGGAACACTGAAGCTTTCTTT
NA,TRBD2,TRBV7-2,TRBJ2-7,CASSLGTSGMYEQYF,TGTGCCAGCAGCTTAGGAACTAGCGGCATGTACGAGCAGTACTTC
NA,TRBD1,TRBV6-5,TRBJ1-2,CASSSRMVTGDYGYTF,TGTGCCAGCAGTTCCCGAATGGTGACAGGGGACTATGGCTACACCTTC
once,NA,TRBV6-5,TRBJ2-7,CASSYSRAEESYEQYF,TGTGCCAGCAGTTACTCGCGAGCGGAGGAGTCCTACGAGCAGTACTTC
many,TRBD1,TRBV29-1,TRBJ1-2,CSVASRTGGYGYTF,TGCAGCGTCGCCTCAAGGACAGGAGGCTATGGCTACACCTTC
NA,NA,TRBV6-1,TRBJ2-1,CASSQGARGEQFF,TGTGCCAGCAGCCAAGGGGCCCGGGGTGAGCAGTTCTTC
few,NA,TRBV27,TRBJ1-1,CASSLSLPRNTEAFF,TGTGCCAGCAGTTTATCCCTCCCGAGGAACACTGAAGCTTTCTTT
NA,TRBD1,TRBV10-3,TRBJ1-2,CAIRPDRGRGYTF,TGTGCCATCAGGCCTGACAGGGGACGGGGCTACACCTTC
few,NA,TRBV20-1,TRBJ1-4,CSARVGRGEKLFF,TGCAGTGCTAGAGTGGGCAGGGGTGAAAAACTGTTTTTT
NA,NA,TRBV25-1,TRBJ2-1,CASKTAAEQFF,TGTGCCAGCAAGACCGCAGCTGAGCAGTTCTTC
few,NA,TRBV10-2,TRBJ2-5,CASSESPREETQYF,TGCGCCAGCAGTGAGTCGCCCCGGGAGGAGACCCAGTACTTC
few,TRBD2,TRBV10-3,TRBJ2-7,CAISDRGTSIEQYF,TGTGCCATCAGTGACCGAGGGACTAGTATCGAGCAGTACTTC
NA,TRBD2,TRBV28,TRBJ2-4,CASSPTGGDIQYF,TGTGCCAGCAGTCCGACGGGAGGGGACATTCAGTACTTC